One sample yielded the 15 T cell receptor beta chains listed below, sequenced in a study of blood T cell repertoires in COVID-19. Here immunoSEQ multiplex PCR was the method, and the copy in TCRdb shows in-frame clones only, minus some. Counted here are over 250,000 clones, 75% to 90% occurring once; the ten biggest clones make up over 10%. The sample comprised peripheral blood. Every receptor here comes from a woman in her 70s with COVID-19, enrolled during active disease.

The chain employs TRBV5-8 and TRBJ1-1; the D gene is possibly TRBD1 (5 bases). Looked up from germline, CDR1 is SGHTS and CDR2 is YDEGEE. The CDR3 is 13 amino acids. V shed 3 bases and J shed 3 bases, with 9 bases lying between them. The CDR3 here is CASSSQGDTEAFF. For the CDR3, the DNA is TGTGCCAGCAGCTCACAAGGGGACACTGAAGCTTTCTTT.

This chain connects TRBV12-5 to TRBJ1-1; 8 bases match TRBD1. With 4 bases clipped from V and 0 bases from J, the junction kept 13 bases outside the gene matches. The CDR3 consists of 18 residues. The germline CDR1 and CDR2 sequences are LGHNT and FRNRAP. The chain's CDR3 is CASGSTDSRGPMNTEAFF. CDR3 DNA sequence: TGTGCTAGTGGTTCCACCGATAGCAGGGGGCCTATGAACACTGAAGCTTTCTTT. The complete variable domain, with remaining parts taken from reference TRBV12-5 and TRBJ1-1, reads DARVTQTPRHKVTEMGQEVTMRCQPILGHNTVFWYRQTMMQGLELLAYFRNRAPLDDSGMPKDRFSAEMPDATLATLKIQPSEPRDSAVYFCASGSTDSRGPMNTEAFFGQGTRLTVV.

The chain recombines TRBV13 with TRBJ2-5, with 14 positions matching TRBD2. The J segment lost 9 bases and the V segment lost 4 bases, leaving 7 bases of the junction unmatched. The germline V gene has CDR1 PRHDT and CDR2 FYEKMQ (reference sequence). This CDR3 has 15 amino acids. The CDR3 loop reads CASSSGTSGGGSQYF. The CDR3 DNA sequence: TGTGCCAGCAGCTCCGGGACTAGCGGGGGAGGGTCCCAGTACTTC.

The CDR3 here is CASSYSSVYGYTF. The CDR3, as DNA: TGTGCCAGCAGTTACTCTTCGGTTTATGGCTACACCTTC. This chain links TRBV6-5 with TRBJ1-2; D is ambiguous. Germline assignment: CDR1 MNHEY and CDR2 SVGAGI. V was trimmed by 0 bases and J by 5 bases, leaving 7 bases between them. This CDR3 is built from 13 residues.

The chain is built from TRBV18 and TRBJ1-1, with D perhaps TRBD1 (6 bases). V lost 8 bases, J lost 4 bases, and 20 bases lay in between. The CDR3 runs to 15 residues. Germline V gene lookup returns CDR1 KGHSH and CDR2 LQKENI. The CDR3 DNA sequence: TGTGCCAGCCTTACAGGGACGGGTTTCGGCACTGAAGCTTTCTTT. Translated, it gives CASLTGTGFGTEAFF.

This clone was seen once. This sequence joins TRBV14 and TRBJ2-1; tentatively, D is TRBD1 (6 bases). Per germline, CDR1 SGHDN and CDR2 FVKESK. V lost 6 bases and J 12 bases, leaving 12 bases between the germline ends. The CDR3 runs to 11 residues. The chain's CDR3 is CASRSGTTQFF. CDR3 nucleotides: TGTGCCAGCAGATCCGGGACAACGCAGTTCTTC.

The rearrangement joins TRBV30 to TRBJ2-7, with 8 positions matching TRBD2. CDR3 length: 16 amino acids. With V trimmed by 0 bases and J by 5 bases, 12 bases remained unmatched. CDR1 and CDR2 from the germline V gene are GTSNPN and SVGIG (reference sequence). For the CDR3, the DNA is TGTGCCTGGAGTGTAGAAGGGGCGGGGGGCCTCGACGAGCAGTACTTC. The encoded protein is CAWSVEGAGGLDEQYF.

The chain carries TRBV5-6 and TRBJ2-7; the match to TRBD2 covers 14 bases. Germline V lookup: CDR1 SGHDT, CDR2 YYEEEE. The trim removed 4 bases at V and 4 bases at J, leaving 7 bases unmatched. This CDR3 has 16 residues. The CDR3: CASSKGLAGVRYEQYF. The CDR3 DNA is TGTGCCAGCAGCAAGGGACTAGCGGGGGTGAGGTACGAGCAGTACTTC.

The chain has TRBV21-1 and TRBJ2-2; the table names TRBD1, a call not compared with the DNA. TRBV21-1 is a pseudogene. The length of the CDR3 is 14 residues. CDR3 amino acids: CASSGTTNTGELFF. The CDR3 coding sequence is TGTGCCAGCTCCGGGACAACGAACACCGGGGAGCTGTTTTTT.

This clone was seen a handful of times. The rearrangement links TRBV18 to TRBJ2-1; D gene uncertain. This CDR3 is 16 amino acids long. Trimming shortened V by 0 bases and J by 2 bases, and 11 bases separated the two germline ends. In germline, CDR1 is KGHSH, CDR2 LQKENI. The CDR3 sequence: CASSPPSRTTYNEQFF. The CDR3 nucleotides read TGTGCCAGCTCACCACCTTCCCGTACTACCTACAATGAGCAGTTCTTC.

V and J are TRBV12-3 or TRBV12-4 and TRBJ1-1; a weak D match, TRBD1 (6 bases). The CDR3 is 13 amino acids. Deletions cut 5 bases from V and 10 bases from J, with 17 bases between. The CDR3 DNA is TGTGCCAGCAGTCACGACCTCGGACAGATAGCTTTCTTT. Translation: CASSHDLGQIAFF.

The chain links TRBV18 to TRBJ1-1, with D tentatively TRBD1 (6 bases). Germline loops: CDR1 KGHSH, CDR2 LQKENI. Trimming took 5 bases from V and 1 from J, leaving 11 bases between them. This CDR3 is 14 amino acids long. The CDR3 sequence is CASSFRTANTEAFF. DNA of the CDR3: TGTGCCAGCTCATTCAGGACAGCGAACACTGAAGCTTTCTTT. Looking up the rest from reference TRBV18 and TRBJ1-1 gives the full variable domain: NAGVMQNPRHLVRRRGQEARLRCSPMKGHSHVYWYRQLPEEGLKFMVYLQKENIIDESGMPKERFSAEFPKEGPSILRIQQVVRGDSAAYFCASSFRTANTEAFFGQGTRLTVV.

This chain connects TRBV5-3 to TRBJ1-3; D uncertain. TRBV5-3 is placed among ORFs of uncertain function. The CDR3 sequence is 19 residues long. The V end lost 0 bases, the J end lost 4 bases, and 23 bases lay between the germline ends. The CDR3 sequence: CARSLGSIGVKFIGNTIYF. The CDR3 region has the DNA TGTGCCAGAAGCTTGGGTAGTATCGGGGTCAAATTTATAGGAAACACCATATATTTT.

V and J are TRBV7-3 and TRBJ2-1; 13 bases agree with TRBD2. This CDR3 has 14 amino acids. Germline loops: CDR1 SGHTA, CDR2 FQGTGA. V lost 5 bases and J lost 10; bases outside the gene matches: 5. The CDR3 reads CASSIPGLAGEQFF. CDR3 sequence (DNA): TGTGCCAGCAGCATACCGGGACTAGCGGGGGAGCAGTTCTTC.

V usage is TRBV18 and J usage is TRBJ2-3, with D possibly being TRBD2 (5 bases). The CDR3 spans 17 residues. Germline CDR1 reads KGHSH; CDR2 reads LQKENI. With 6 bases removed from V and 2 bases from J, the gap between germline ends came to 21 bases. In nucleotides, the CDR3 is TGTGCCAGCTCCGAAACTCTACCGGACTTCCCCACAGATACGCAGTATTTT. Residues: CASSETLPDFPTDTQYF.